This T cell receptor (beta chain) appears in the sequencing data of a study of T cell responses to AZD1222 COVID-19 vaccine listed by TCRdb under 2021. General notes on the study: AZD1222 recipients with second doses at about 4 weeks or about 12 weeks were pooled, because spike-specific TCR depth and breadth did not differ between schedules. Trial participants were enrolled by age into subgroups of 18-55, 56-69 and 70-plus years, and roughly 150, 30 and 60 TCR-sequenced participants, respectively, were included in these subgroups. A total of 230 to 250 trial participants underwent TCR sequencing, of whom more than 200 had received two doses of AZD1222 and roughly 26 had received two doses of the MenACWY control vaccine.

On this clone itself: Its target antigen remains unknown. Per-base qualities were not stored, and no clone one base away is much larger.

Explained via the paper, the time point label denotes: baseline before first vaccination. Vaccinee samples were obtained from the UK trials COV001 and COV002, which included a single-blind randomized controlled phase 2/3 trial of AZD1222 (ChAdOx1 nCoV-19) in healthy adults. For TCRbeta chain sequencing, PBMC samples were collected from trial participants at day 0 and at day 28 after the second dose. The CDR3 regions of human TCRbeta chains were analyzed by immunosequencing. In the paper's pipeline: Repertoire TCRs were matched against a reference library of SARS-CoV-2-specific TCRs generated with the MIRA antigen-specificity platform. Breadth was defined as the fraction of unique TCRs that were SARS-CoV-2-associated, and depth was defined as the fraction of total T cells that were SARS-CoV-2-associated. Each spike-specific TCR was assigned to its reactive spike region and to a CD4 or CD8 class using the MIRA data. Log10-transformed breadth and depth values were compared by one-way ANOVA with Sidak's multiple comparisons tests. In its TCRdb copy, this immuneACCESS table keeps in-frame sequences only and misses some clones. Where compared with another copy, unresolved V genes explain less than half of these, and the others have no known cause. V and J calls and clone size are copied from that table; D and trimming were computed from the DNA. The table for this sample lists 93,000 or so clones; about 90% of them were counted only once. About 5% of the sample belongs to the ten largest clones.

Looking up the germline V gene yields CDR1 ENHRY and CDR2 SYGVKD. The CDR3 covers 13 residues, taking in both the cysteine and the phenylalanine. The DNA shown is the 39-base CDR3, in frame from base 1. V loses 6 bases, J loses 9 bases, and the germline ends lie 14 bases apart. Overall study outcomes, separate from this receptor: Only five or six AZD1222 recipients were SARS-CoV-2 seropositive at baseline, limiting conclusions about previously exposed vaccinees. Participants were mostly white British and included more females than males, and it was suggested by the authors that clonal diversity may have been underestimated. Vaccine-associated CD4 TCRs spanned the whole spike protein, with dominant responses in regions 160-218 and 743-854. Reportedly, close to half of the unique spike-specific TCRs recognized epitopes lying outside the regions that are mutated in the B.1.351 and B.1.1.7 variants. Because no samples from the day 14 peak response were available, repertoires could be characterized only after the peak T cell response. In the small 56-69-year group, the increase in depth fell short of significance, most likely because of low power. After two AZD1222 doses, spike-specific TCR breadth and depth were significantly higher than at day 0 and than in MenACWY recipients.

The rearrangement combines TRBV10-3 with TRBJ1-4; no D gene is confidently identified. This specimen consisted of peripheral blood, obtained on day 0 of AZD1222 vaccination. This clonotype originated in an adult in good health. The CDR3 is CAIRAGDQQKLFF. The DNA sequence is TGTGCCATCAGGGCAGGAGACCAGCAAAAACTGTTTTTT.